This TCR beta chain was identified during a study of CD8+ T cells in alopecia areata. About the study: Those treated were given oral tofacitinib at 5 to 10 mg twice daily. Tofacitinib exposure lasted 6 to 18 months, followed by 6 months off drug.

The authors extracted RNA and reverse transcribed it into cDNA as the sequencing template. The repertoire was sequenced with immunoSEQ multiplex PCR; TCRdb's copy has only in-frame clones and lacks some. The sample has 13,000 or so clones, approximately 60% seen once; the top ten hold 10% to 15%. Peripheral blood and lesional scalp punch biopsies came from alopecia areata patients. This clone was counted between two and nine times. What it binds is not known. Study results and limitations: Patients shared TCRs less clearly than mice did, possibly for HLA-related reasons. Alopecia totalis/universalis scalp especially showed more expanded CD8+ clones than normal scalp.

Germline CDR1 MDHEN, CDR2 SYDVKM. The CDR3 is 13 residues long. V gave up 5 bases and J gave up 6 bases; unmatched junction bases: 5. This TCR was sampled from a human donor with alopecia areata. The chain carries TRBV28 and TRBJ1-1, with TRBD1 identical over 8 bases. Material for sequencing was skin. This CDR3 is CASSPGGIAEAFF. The CDR3 nucleotides are TGTGCCAGCAGTCCAGGGGGCATCGCTGAAGCTTTCTTT.